This is a list of T cell receptor beta chains from one sample in a study of vaccination and CD4 T cells after COVID-19. These receptors are not linked to any known antigen. TCRdb called the PCR reads again in MiXCR, with one record for every CDR3 protein. The table includes 15,000 or so distinct CDR3 sequences, more than 35% detected once. The sequences come from CD4+ T cells from blood, cultured in vitro, collected before SARS-CoV-2 vaccination. The receptor source for this set is a human donor who had recovered from COVID-19. The CDR3 runs from the conserved cysteine through the conserved F or W. Fields, in order: V gene, J gene, CDR3 protein.

v_call: TRBV20-1
j_call: TRBJ2-1
cdr3_aa: CSALHVEDNEQFF

v_call: TRBV10-2
j_call: TRBJ2-1
cdr3_aa: CASSESTGIREQFF

v_call: TRBV11-2
j_call: TRBJ2-7
cdr3_aa: CASSLVWTGGNEQYF

v_call: TRBV7-3
j_call: TRBJ1-1
cdr3_aa: CASSLTAGGGTEAFF

v_call: TRBV20-1
j_call: TRBJ1-1
cdr3_aa: CSAKGVGTEAFF

v_call: TRBV20-1
j_call: TRBJ2-3
cdr3_aa: CSARDLNRADTQYF

v_call: TRBV19
j_call: TRBJ2-1
cdr3_aa: CASRIGDRALF

v_call: TRBV7-9
j_call: TRBJ2-5
cdr3_aa: CASSPGTSWETQYF

v_call: TRBV24-1
j_call: TRBJ2-3
cdr3_aa: CATSDPGRHTDTQYF

v_call: TRBV2
j_call: TRBJ2-5
cdr3_aa: CASSLGTNSAETQYF

v_call: TRBV20-1
j_call: TRBJ1-1
cdr3_aa: CSARDRRGPLNTEAFF

v_call: TRBV20-1
j_call: TRBJ2-7
cdr3_aa: CSAKAGTASYEYF

v_call: TRBV15
j_call: TRBJ1-2
cdr3_aa: CATSRDIGGGISYTF

v_call: TRBV4-3
j_call: TRBJ2-1
cdr3_aa: CASSQGLAGAREQFF

v_call: TRBV10-3
j_call: TRBJ1-1
cdr3_aa: CAISEGGNTEAFF

v_call: TRBV6-1
j_call: TRBJ2-7
cdr3_aa: CASRRGRGDEQYF

v_call: TRBV11-2
j_call: TRBJ1-1
cdr3_aa: CASSQSLGVGTEAFF

v_call: TRBV20-1
j_call: TRBJ2-7
cdr3_aa: CSAVPASYEQYF

v_call: TRBV6-1
j_call: TRBJ1-2
cdr3_aa: CASSGRPPYGYTF

v_call: TRBV7-2
j_call: TRBJ2-3
cdr3_aa: CASSFRGLGADTQYF

v_call: TRBV20-1
j_call: TRBJ1-2
cdr3_aa: CSVPLGGGVNGYTF

v_call: TRBV20-1
j_call: TRBJ1-6
cdr3_aa: CSASRGLGNSPLHF

v_call: TRBV2
j_call: TRBJ1-6
cdr3_aa: CASSVGTGSYSPLHF

v_call: TRBV11-2
j_call: TRBJ2-1
cdr3_aa: CASSLGRLAGVGEQFF

v_call: TRBV2
j_call: TRBJ2-4
cdr3_aa: CASGGAGDIQYF

v_call: TRBV30
j_call: TRBJ2-5
cdr3_aa: CAWSAGEYSQYF

v_call: TRBV20-1
j_call: TRBJ2-7
cdr3_aa: CSARPRTSAYEQYF

v_call: TRBV27
j_call: TRBJ1-5
cdr3_aa: CASRPGPLFGQPQHF

v_call: TRBV5-1
j_call: TRBJ1-5
cdr3_aa: CASSLYGRGQPQHF

v_call: TRBV30
j_call: TRBJ2-3
cdr3_aa: CAGTSGGSTDTQYF

v_call: TRBV28
j_call: TRBJ1-1
cdr3_aa: CASRPQGSGGAFF

v_call: TRBV7-2
j_call: TRBJ2-3
cdr3_aa: CASSGGGPIGTDTQYF

v_call: TRBV19
j_call: TRBJ1-5
cdr3_aa: CASSDHRNSNQPQHF

v_call: TRBV4-1
j_call: TRBJ1-2
cdr3_aa: CASSRGPGGADGYTF

v_call: TRBV4-1
j_call: TRBJ1-5
cdr3_aa: CASSQEASAQGYSNQPQHF

v_call: TRBV11-3
j_call: TRBJ2-7
cdr3_aa: CASSPTAERQYF

v_call: TRBV6-1
j_call: TRBJ2-3
cdr3_aa: CASSDSPPGGVADTQYF

v_call: TRBV6-1
j_call: TRBJ1-5
cdr3_aa: CASSVQGAGNQPQHF

v_call: TRBV7-8
j_call: TRBJ2-7
cdr3_aa: CASSPRDRASEQYF

v_call: TRBV7-2
j_call: TRBJ2-3
cdr3_aa: CASSLRPGTDTQYF

v_call: TRBV18
j_call: TRBJ1-1
cdr3_aa: CASSRLTVEAEAFF

v_call: TRBV20-1
j_call: TRBJ2-3
cdr3_aa: CSALAASRPDTQYF

v_call: TRBV6-1
j_call: TRBJ2-5
cdr3_aa: CASSEAGTVQETQYF

v_call: TRBV20-1
j_call: TRBJ2-2
cdr3_aa: CSAREGGGELFF

v_call: TRBV6-1
j_call: TRBJ2-6
cdr3_aa: CASFDSSGANVLTF

v_call: TRBV6-4
j_call: TRBJ1-5
cdr3_aa: CASSDSYGHQPQHF